This T cell receptor beta chain was recovered during a study of early T cells in non-severe SARS-CoV-2 infection (dated by TCRdb to about 2021). Regarding the research as a whole: Because TCR sequencing relied on bulk RNA taken from unsorted whole blood, pairing of alpha and beta chains was not possible. Here is what the overall study found, with its caveats: VDJdb matching was skewed toward anti-spike CD8 responses, so virus-specific expansions were likely underestimated and private and CD4 specificities were missed.

This clonotype turned up a few times. Its antigen target is currently unknown. Within one base of it there is no much larger clone, and no base qualities were kept. The germline V gene (reference sequence) sets CDR1 to LGHDT and CDR2 to YNNKEL. Trimming at the junction amounts to 1 base on V and 12 bases on J, and the germline ends lie 1 base apart. From the cysteine up to the phenylalanine, the CDR3 has a length of 9 residues. Just CDR3 DNA is preserved here, 27 bases in frame from base 1. Set within a cohort of healthcare workers in London, UK, this nested case-control study involved weekly PCR testing of nasopharyngeal swabs along with blood sampling. Healthcare workers were enrolled in the week of the UK lockdown, from 23 to 31 March 2020, and were followed every week for up to roughly 16 weeks. Receptor amplification or capture employed 5' RACE. Instrument on record: NextSeq 500. Unique molecular identifiers were attached to individual cDNA molecules in the TCR library protocol so that sequencing error and PCR bias could be corrected. Sequencing covered both TCR alpha and beta chains, and within each sample the abundances of alpha and beta sequences were tightly co-correlated. The authors' analysis ran thus. Decombinator V4 was used to perform V gene, J gene and CDR3 annotation of TCR sequences. TCRs were defined as expanded if a significant change between any two time points was detected under a Poisson model with p below 0.0001. Abundances of TCRs were expressed as counts per million after normalisation to the total number of TCRs sequenced in each sample. MAIT TCRs were defined by TRAV1-2 paired with TRAJ12, TRAJ20 or TRAJ33, and iNKT TCRs by TRAV10 paired with TRAJ18. VDJdb, accessed on 1 November 2021, was searched for TCRs annotated for CMV, EBV and SARS-CoV-2, and TCRs annotated for more than one antigen were excluded. Using fastp at Q25 and MiXCR, TCRdb reprocessed the public reads and kept productive beta chains. Each CDR3 protein appears once, grouped with its most common genes and DNA. TCRdb's processing, not the authors' own work, is the source of the V and J calls. This sample is represented by 50,000 or so distinct CDR3 sequences; about 15% of them were singletons. The ten most abundant clones make up about a tenth of the sample.

The receptor comes from an adult who was a healthcare worker with PCR-confirmed SARS-CoV-2 infection or an uninfected control (not recorded which). The chain joins TRBV3-1 to TRBJ2-1, with the D gene call left open. Source: whole blood, taken at baseline. This receptor carries the CDR3 CASSQGQFF. The DNA reads as follows: TGTGCCAGCAGCCAAGGGCAGTTCTTC.